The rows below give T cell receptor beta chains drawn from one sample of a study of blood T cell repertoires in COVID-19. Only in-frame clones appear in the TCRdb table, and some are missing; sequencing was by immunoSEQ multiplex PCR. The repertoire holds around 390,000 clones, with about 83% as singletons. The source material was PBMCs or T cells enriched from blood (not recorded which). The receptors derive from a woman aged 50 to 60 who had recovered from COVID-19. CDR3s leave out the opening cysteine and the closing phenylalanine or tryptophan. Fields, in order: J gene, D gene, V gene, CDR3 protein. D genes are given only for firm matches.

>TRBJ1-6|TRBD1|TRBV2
ASIRDSLNSPLH
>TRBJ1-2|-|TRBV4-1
ASSQDTNRQFSYT
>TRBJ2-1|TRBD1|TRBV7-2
ASSRQGNEQF
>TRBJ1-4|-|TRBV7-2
ASSLVGGGEKLF
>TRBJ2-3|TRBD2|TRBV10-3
AISVRLAGNTDTQY
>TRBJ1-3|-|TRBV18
ASSSGQRFSGNTIY
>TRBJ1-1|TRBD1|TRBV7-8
ASSLATGRGPGGEAF
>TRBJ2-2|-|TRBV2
ASTTESSSLKGNTGELF
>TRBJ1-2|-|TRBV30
AWTQTWTIGYT
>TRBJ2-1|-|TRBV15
ATSRTGSGRSYNEQF
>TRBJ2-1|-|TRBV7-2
ASSLTSSRGNEQF
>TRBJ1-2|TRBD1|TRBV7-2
ASSPPGQGLYGYT
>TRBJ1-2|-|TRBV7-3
ARDPLRGNYGYT
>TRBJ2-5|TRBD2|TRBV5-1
ASSLLGLAGKNQETQY
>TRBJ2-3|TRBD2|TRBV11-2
ASSFRLAGNTDTQY
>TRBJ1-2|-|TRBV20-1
SARGSGYT
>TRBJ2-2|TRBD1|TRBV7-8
ASSTRTGTGSGGELF
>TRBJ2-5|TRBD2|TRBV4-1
ASSQLAGRGETQY
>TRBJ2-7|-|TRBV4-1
ASSQEARSSYEQY
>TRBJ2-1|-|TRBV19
ATRARNRVNEQF
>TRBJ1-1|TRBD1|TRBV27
ASSLTGWIVEAF
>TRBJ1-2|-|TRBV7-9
ASSSESWYGYT
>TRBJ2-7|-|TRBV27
ASSLGESYEQY
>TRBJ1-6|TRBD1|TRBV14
ASRGNSIAGTGNNSPLH
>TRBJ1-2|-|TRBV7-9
ASSPPSGNYGYT
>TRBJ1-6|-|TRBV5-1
ASSFEGRETGSPLH